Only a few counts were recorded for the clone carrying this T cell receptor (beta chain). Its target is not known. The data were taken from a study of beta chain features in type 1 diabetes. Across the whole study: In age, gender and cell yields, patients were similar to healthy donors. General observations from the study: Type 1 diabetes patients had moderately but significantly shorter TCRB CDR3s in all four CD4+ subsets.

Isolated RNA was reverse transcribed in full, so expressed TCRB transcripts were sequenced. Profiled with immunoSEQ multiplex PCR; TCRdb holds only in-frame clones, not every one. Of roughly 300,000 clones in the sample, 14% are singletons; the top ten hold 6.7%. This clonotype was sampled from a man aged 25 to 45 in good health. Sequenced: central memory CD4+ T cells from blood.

The CDR3 spells CASSSPRLIDTQYF. In nucleotides, the CDR3 is TGTGCCAGCAGTTCCCCCCGACTTATAGATACGCAGTATTTT. The chain uses TRBV5-6 and TRBJ2-3; D gene ambiguous. Trimming removed 5 bases from V and 5 bases from J, with 15 bases in between. Germline V lookup: CDR1 SGHDT, CDR2 YYEEEE. This CDR3 is 14 amino acids long.